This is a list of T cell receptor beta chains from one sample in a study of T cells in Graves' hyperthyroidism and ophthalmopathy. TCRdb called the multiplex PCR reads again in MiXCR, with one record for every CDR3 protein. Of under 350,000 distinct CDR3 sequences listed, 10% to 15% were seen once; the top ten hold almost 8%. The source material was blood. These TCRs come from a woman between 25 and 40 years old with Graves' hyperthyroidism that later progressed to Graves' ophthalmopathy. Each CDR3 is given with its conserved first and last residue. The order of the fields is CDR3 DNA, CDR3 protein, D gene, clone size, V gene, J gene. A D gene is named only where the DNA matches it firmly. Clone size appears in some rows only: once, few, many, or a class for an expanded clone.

cdr3_nt: TGTGCCAGCAGCCTTAACACGGGGAGCTCTGGAAACACCATATATTTT; cdr3_aa: CASSLNTGSSGNTIYF; d_call: -; clone_size: -; v_call: TRBV7-2; j_call: TRBJ1-3
cdr3_nt: TGTGCCAGCAGCTTAGCCAGGGGGGTGGGCACTGAAGCTTTCTTT; cdr3_aa: CASSLARGVGTEAFF; d_call: TRBD1; clone_size: many; v_call: TRBV7-6; j_call: TRBJ1-1
cdr3_nt: TGTGCCAGCAGTGAGGCCCCGGGACAGGGCAATCAGCCCCAGCATTTT; cdr3_aa: CASSEAPGQGNQPQHF; d_call: TRBD1; clone_size: -; v_call: TRBV2; j_call: TRBJ1-5
cdr3_nt: TGCAGTGCTAGTAGTGCCAGCACCTCCTTTGGGGGACGAGAGACCCAGTACTTC; cdr3_aa: CSASSASTSFGGRETQYF; d_call: -; clone_size: -; v_call: TRBV20-1; j_call: TRBJ2-5
cdr3_nt: TGTGCCAGCAGCTCGAAATCAGGCCGGGACAGGGGGCGCGAGCAGTACTTC; cdr3_aa: CASSSKSGRDRGREQYF; d_call: TRBD1; clone_size: -; v_call: TRBV11-1; j_call: TRBJ2-7
cdr3_nt: TGTGCCAGCAGCTCCCCTGTAACTAGTTCCGACGAGCAGTACTTC; cdr3_aa: CASSSPVTSSDEQYF; d_call: -; clone_size: many; v_call: TRBV5-6; j_call: TRBJ2-7
cdr3_nt: TGCGCCCTCCACTATGGCTACACCTTC; cdr3_aa: CALHYGYTF; d_call: -; clone_size: many; v_call: TRBV30; j_call: TRBJ1-2
cdr3_nt: TGCAGTGCAATAGCCGGGACTGACCGATATGGCTACACCTTC; cdr3_aa: CSAIAGTDRYGYTF; d_call: -; clone_size: many; v_call: TRBV20-1; j_call: TRBJ1-2
cdr3_nt: TGCGCCAGCAGCTTGAATCCCACGGCCAACGTCCTGACTTTC; cdr3_aa: CASSLNPTANVLTF; d_call: -; clone_size: many; v_call: TRBV5-1; j_call: TRBJ2-6
cdr3_nt: TGTGCCAGCAGTGAAGTTATGAGCGGGAGGTCAGAGACCCAGTACTTC; cdr3_aa: CASSEVMSGRSETQYF; d_call: TRBD2; clone_size: many; v_call: TRBV6-1; j_call: TRBJ2-5
cdr3_nt: TGCAGTGCTGAACAGGCTAGGGAGCAGTACTTC; cdr3_aa: CSAEQAREQYF; d_call: -; clone_size: many; v_call: TRBV20-1; j_call: TRBJ2-7
cdr3_nt: TGTGCCTGGAGTTGGGGTAGGGTTAATTCACCCCTCCACTTT; cdr3_aa: CAWSWGRVNSPLHF; d_call: -; clone_size: many; v_call: TRBV30; j_call: TRBJ1-6
cdr3_nt: TGTGCCAGCAGATACCCGACTAGCGGGCATCCAACGAGCTCCTACGAGCAGTACTTC; cdr3_aa: CASRYPTSGHPTSSYEQYF; d_call: TRBD2; clone_size: few; v_call: TRBV6-2/TRBV6-3; j_call: TRBJ2-7
cdr3_nt: TGTGCCAGCCGGGACCGAGTCGACACTGAAGCTTTCTTT; cdr3_aa: CASRDRVDTEAFF; d_call: -; clone_size: few; v_call: TRBV7-6; j_call: TRBJ1-1
cdr3_nt: TGTGCCAGCAGTTTAGTACTGGGACCCCACAATGAGCAGTTCTTC; cdr3_aa: CASSLVLGPHNEQFF; d_call: -; clone_size: many; v_call: TRBV12-3/TRBV12-4; j_call: TRBJ2-1
cdr3_nt: TGTGCCAGCAGTTTAACAGGGGTCAGCTCACCCCTCCACTTT; cdr3_aa: CASSLTGVSSPLHF; d_call: TRBD1; clone_size: -; v_call: TRBV28; j_call: TRBJ1-6
cdr3_nt: TGCAGTGCTAGTAACAGCGATCAGCCCCAGCATTTT; cdr3_aa: CSASNSDQPQHF; d_call: -; clone_size: -; v_call: TRBV20-1; j_call: TRBJ1-5
cdr3_nt: TGTGCCAGCAGCGATGACAGGGGCCACGAGCAGTACTTC; cdr3_aa: CASSDDRGHEQYF; d_call: TRBD1; clone_size: -; v_call: TRBV7-2; j_call: TRBJ2-7
cdr3_nt: TGTGCCAGCAGCCAAGAAGGGACAGGAGCGGGCTACACCTTC; cdr3_aa: CASSQEGTGAGYTF; d_call: TRBD1; clone_size: many; v_call: TRBV3-1; j_call: TRBJ1-2
cdr3_nt: TGTGCCAGCAGCCAAGACAAGACTGGAAACACCATATATTTT; cdr3_aa: CASSQDKTGNTIYF; d_call: -; clone_size: -; v_call: TRBV4-2; j_call: TRBJ1-3
cdr3_nt: TGTGCCAGCAGCTTAGAGGCTGGGGGGTCCCAGTACTTC; cdr3_aa: CASSLEAGGSQYF; d_call: -; clone_size: -; v_call: TRBV7-9; j_call: TRBJ2-5
cdr3_nt: TGTGCCAGCAGCCTGCCTGTGTGGAACACTGAAGCTTTCTTT; cdr3_aa: CASSLPVWNTEAFF; d_call: -; clone_size: -; v_call: TRBV7-2; j_call: TRBJ1-1
cdr3_nt: TGTGCCAGCACAAATAGGGGAGGAGAGACCCAGTACTTC; cdr3_aa: CASTNRGGETQYF; d_call: -; clone_size: -; v_call: TRBV12-3/TRBV12-4; j_call: TRBJ2-5
cdr3_nt: TGCGCCAGCAGCCCGAAAGGCGGGTACCTCGAGCAGTACTTC; cdr3_aa: CASSPKGGYLEQYF; d_call: -; clone_size: many; v_call: TRBV5-1; j_call: TRBJ2-7
cdr3_nt: TGTGCCATCAGTGAGTTTGGCCCGGCAAACGAGCAGTACTTC; cdr3_aa: CAISEFGPANEQYF; d_call: -; clone_size: many; v_call: TRBV10-3; j_call: TRBJ2-7
cdr3_nt: TGTGCCAGTAGTTGGACAGGGGATTATGGCTACACCTTC; cdr3_aa: CASSWTGDYGYTF; d_call: TRBD1; clone_size: -; v_call: TRBV19; j_call: TRBJ1-2
cdr3_nt: TGCAGTGCTCGCGGCGGAAGCTCCTACAATGAGCAGTTCTTC; cdr3_aa: CSARGGSSYNEQFF; d_call: -; clone_size: many; v_call: TRBV20-1; j_call: TRBJ2-1
cdr3_nt: TGTGCCAGCAGACCGAGACAGGGTCTGAACACTGAAGCTTTCTTT; cdr3_aa: CASRPRQGLNTEAFF; d_call: TRBD1; clone_size: many; v_call: TRBV7-8; j_call: TRBJ1-1
cdr3_nt: TGTGCCAGCGCCGTTTGGAGGGACACTGAAGCTTTCTTT; cdr3_aa: CASAVWRDTEAFF; d_call: -; clone_size: many; v_call: TRBV27; j_call: TRBJ1-1
cdr3_nt: TGTGCCAGCAGTTACTCTACCGGGTGGGATGAGCAGTTCTTC; cdr3_aa: CASSYSTGWDEQFF; d_call: -; clone_size: many; v_call: TRBV6-6; j_call: TRBJ2-1
cdr3_nt: TGTGCCAGTAGTATTGTTCCGGGACTAGCGGGCCTCTACAATGAGCAGTTCTTC; cdr3_aa: CASSIVPGLAGLYNEQFF; d_call: TRBD2; clone_size: -; v_call: TRBV19; j_call: TRBJ2-1
cdr3_nt: TGTGCCAGCAGCCTCAAGCTTAGCGGCCTCCCCGATGAGCAGTTCTTC; cdr3_aa: CASSLKLSGLPDEQFF; d_call: -; clone_size: few; v_call: TRBV7-9; j_call: TRBJ2-1